Following are 27 T cell receptor beta chains from one sample sequenced in a study of blood T cell repertoires in COVID-19. Generated by immunoSEQ multiplex PCR, the TCRdb table keeps only in-frame clones and is missing some. The sample includes 200,000 to 250,000 clones, approximately 86% seen only once; the top ten take about 1.3%. Input material: peripheral blood. The source is a young woman with COVID-19, enrolled during active disease.

V gene TRBV2 combines with J gene TRBJ1-2, with 7 bases lining up with TRBD1. With 7 bases clipped from V and 6 bases from J, the junction kept 11 bases outside the gene matches. Germline CDR1 SNHLY, CDR2 FYNNEI. The CDR3 runs 14 residues. CDR3 in DNA: TGTGCCAGCACTTGGGACAGTAATTACAATGGCTACACCTTC. Amino acid sequence: CASTWDSNYNGYTF.

The CDR3 sequence is CASSPEGSHYEQYF. CDR3 DNA sequence: TGTGCCAGCAGCCCCGAGGGTTCCCACTACGAGCAGTACTTC. This chain links TRBV7-2 with TRBJ2-7; D is perhaps TRBD2 (5 bases). Looked up from germline, CDR1 is SGHTA and CDR2 is FQGNSA. V dropped 5 bases and J dropped 3 bases, with 14 bases sitting between them. The CDR3 is 14 residues long.

At least ten counts were recorded for this clone. V and J are TRBV21-1 and TRBJ2-5; the listed D gene, TRBD1, was not tested against the DNA. TRBV21-1 is an annotated pseudogene. The CDR3 runs 15 residues. The CDR3 sequence is CASSKRGGQGETQYF. CDR3 DNA sequence: TGTGCCAGCAGCAAAAGAGGGGGACAGGGAGAGACCCAGTACTTC.

The genes are TRBV5-1 and TRBJ1-6, with D uncertain. V lost 5 bases and J lost 0, with 9 bases in between. This CDR3 is 15 amino acids long. Germline V lookup: CDR1 SGHRS, CDR2 YFSETQ. In DNA form, the CDR3 reads TGCGCCAGCAGGTCCGGGAGCTCCTATAATTCACCCCTCCACTTT. Translating gives CASRSGSSYNSPLHF.

There are a few counts of this clone. The rearrangement uses TRBV19 and TRBJ1-5; 9 nucleotides agree with TRBD1. This CDR3 is 15 amino acids long. The ends lost 2 bases at V and 5 bases at J; junction bases unmatched: 4. Germline CDR1 and CDR2: LNHDA and SQIVND (reference sequence). The CDR3: CASSIWTGADQPQHF. The CDR3 DNA reads TGTGCCAGTAGTATATGGACAGGGGCCGATCAGCCCCAGCATTTT. Drawing the rest from reference TRBV19 and TRBJ1-5, the complete variable domain is DGGITQSPKYLFRKEGQNVTLSCEQNLNHDAMYWYRQDPGQGLRLIYYSQIVNDFQKGDIAEGYSVSREKKESFPLTVTSAQKNPTAFYLCASSIWTGADQPQHFGDGTRLSIL.

This clone came up once. This rearrangement joins TRBV7-9 to TRBJ2-2, with 8 bases identical to TRBD1. CDR1 and CDR2 (germline): SEHNR, FQNEAQ (reference sequence). The CDR3 is 18 residues long. V was clipped by 0 bases and J by 0 bases; unmatched bases: 6. The CDR3 nucleotides read TGTGCCAGCAGCTTAGCGGCAGGGGGCAGGTCGAACACCGGGGAGCTGTTTTTT. Translating it yields CASSLAAGGRSNTGELFF.

The V call is TRBV27, the J call TRBJ2-1; the match to TRBD1 covers 10 bases. This CDR3 region has 15 residues. In germline, CDR1 is MNHEY, CDR2 SMNVEV (reference sequence). V dropped 5 bases and J dropped 8; count of bases not matched to a gene: 9. This chain's CDR3 is CASSPSGQGFDEQFF. CDR3 sequence (DNA): TGTGCCAGCAGTCCCTCGGGACAGGGGTTCGATGAGCAGTTCTTC.

This chain joins TRBV10-3 and TRBJ1-5; 10 nucleotides line up with TRBD1. Germline V lookup: CDR1 ENHRY, CDR2 SYGVKD. The junction had 2 bases not matched to a gene; V was cut back by 4 bases and J by 5 bases. The CDR3 covers 14 residues. The CDR3 DNA reads as TGTGCCATCAGTGGAGACAGGGGGCATCAGCCCCAGCATTTT. Translation: CAISGDRGHQPQHF.

This chain connects TRBV24-1 to TRBJ2-3; 11 nucleotides agree with TRBD1. The germline V gene encodes CDR1 KGHDR and CDR2 SFDVKD. The CDR3 runs to 15 residues. Trimming at V came to 2 bases and at J to 5 bases, leaving 2 bases not matched to a gene. The CDR3 DNA reads TGTGCCACCAGTGATTCCGGGACAGGGGGAGATACGCAGTATTTT. Translating gives CATSDSGTGGDTQYF.

The V and J genes are TRBV2 and TRBJ1-1, with unresolved D. Trimming pared 3 bases from V and 1 base from J, leaving 12 bases between. The V gene's germline CDR1 is SNHLY and CDR2 FYNNEI. The CDR3 contains 15 residues. Here the CDR3 reads CASSDAGTANTEAFF. CDR3 nucleotide sequence: TGTGCCAGCAGTGATGCAGGCACGGCGAACACTGAAGCTTTCTTT.

CDR3 bases: TGTGCCAGCAGCCAACGGGATGCTGGAAACACCATATATTTT. This codes for CASSQRDAGNTIYF. The chain links TRBV3-1 (or the pseudogene TRBV3-2) to TRBJ1-3; unclear D gene. Trimming shortened V by 2 bases and J by 2 bases, and 7 bases separated the two germline ends. The CDR3 spans 14 residues. Germline loops: CDR1 LGHDT, CDR2 YNNKEL (reference sequence).

The chain employs TRBV6-5 and TRBJ2-1, with TRBD2 identical over 8 bases. CDR1 and CDR2 (germline): MNHEY, SVGAGI. The CDR3 loop spans 15 amino acids. V dropped 6 bases and J dropped 6; count of bases not matched to a gene: 10. This CDR3 reads CASRKIGTRINEQFF. In DNA, the CDR3 is TGTGCCAGCAGGAAAATCGGGACTAGGATCAATGAGCAGTTCTTC.

This clone was picked up one time. The chain employs TRBV7-2 and TRBJ2-7; D is ambiguous. The germline CDR1 and CDR2 sequences are SGHTA and FQGNSA. With 4 bases removed from V and 4 bases from J, the gap between germline ends came to 14 bases. There are 14 residues in the CDR3. This CDR3 reads CASSSYLGAYEQYF. CDR3 nucleotides: TGTGCCAGCAGCTCCTACCTAGGTGCTTACGAGCAGTACTTC.

The gene calls are TRBV7-2 and TRBJ2-1; 14 bases are shared with TRBD2. The V segment lost 4 bases and the J segment 7 bases; nucleotides outside the gene matches: 9. The CDR3 length is 17 residues. Germline-derived CDR1 and CDR2 are SGHTA and FQGNSA. The DNA of the CDR3 is TGTGCCAGCAGCTCGAGACTAGCGGGGGGGCCAGGGAATGAGCAGTTCTTC. Encoded protein: CASSSRLAGGPGNEQFF.

V is TRBV28 and J is TRBJ1-1; D is unresolved. Germline lookup yields CDR1 MDHEN and CDR2 SYDVKM. The CDR3 has 12 amino acids. The V and J ends lost 3 bases and 4 bases respectively, with 6 bases between them. CDR3 region: CASSFRGTEAFF. In DNA, the CDR3 is TGTGCCAGCAGTTTCCGAGGCACTGAAGCTTTCTTT.

This clone was found once. V usage is TRBV9 and J usage is TRBJ2-1; 7 bases agree with TRBD2. CDR3 size: 15 residues. The V gene's germline CDR1 is SGDLS and CDR2 YYNGEE. V was pared by 3 bases and J by 8 bases, with 11 bases of the junction left unmatched. CDR3 residues: CASSGTGTTYYEQFF. CDR3 DNA: TGTGCCAGCAGCGGAACCGGGACTACCTATTATGAGCAGTTCTTC.

This clone was found a few times. V and J are TRBV9 and TRBJ2-5; D is uncertain. CDR1 SGDLS and CDR2 YYNGEE come from the germline V gene. Trimming left V 0 bases short and J 0 bases short, with 9 bases between. The CDR3 sequence is 15 residues long. The CDR3 is CASSVASAYQETQYF. The CDR3 DNA follows: TGTGCCAGCAGCGTAGCCTCCGCGTACCAAGAGACCCAGTACTTC.

In regard to this clone: At one of its ends the junction is not consistent with the germline gene, which may arise from a read error. The chain is built from TRBV13 and TRBJ2-1, with 11 positions matching TRBD2. The CDR3 runs 11 residues. Germline V gene sequence: CDR1 PRHDT, CDR2 FYEKMQ (reference sequence). The CDR3 sequence: CASRSSGRTLF. The CDR3 DNA sequence: TGTGCCAGCAGGTCTAGCGGGAGGACGCTCTTC.

V and J are TRBV9 and TRBJ2-3, with 7 nucleotides matching TRBD2. The CDR3 consists of 14 residues. Germline V gene sequence: CDR1 SGDLS, CDR2 YYNGEE. The J segment lost 4 bases and the V segment lost 1 base, leaving 3 bases of the junction unmatched. CDR3 in amino acids: CASSVSGIADTQYF. The DNA for the CDR3 is TGTGCCAGCAGCGTAAGCGGGATAGCAGATACGCAGTATTTT.

The chain uses TRBV19 and TRBJ2-5; 7 bases fit TRBD2. V lost 8 bases to trimming and J lost 3 bases; unmatched junction nucleotides: 6. The CDR3 is made up of 13 amino acids. Germline assignment: CDR1 LNHDA and CDR2 SQIVND (reference sequence). The CDR3 DNA is TGTGCCAGTGGGGGGGACTTGGAAGAGACCCAGTACTTC. This translates into CASGGDLEETQYF.

A note on this clone: The sample holds other DNA sequences that translate to the same CDR3. V is TRBV28 and J is TRBJ2-7, with TRBD1 identical over 7 bases. The V segment lost 7 bases and the J segment 0 bases; nucleotides outside the gene matches: 6. The CDR3 is made up of 14 amino acids. The germline CDR1 and CDR2 sequences are MDHEN and SYDVKM. CDR3 sequence (DNA): TGTGCCAGCATCTCGGGACAGAGCTCCTACGAGCAGTACTTC. The encoded protein is CASISGQSSYEQYF.

CDR3 loop: CSVAPEHRTGQYF. For the CDR3, the DNA is TGCAGCGTCGCACCCGAACACAGAACCGGGCAGTACTTC. The chain combines TRBV29-1 with TRBJ2-7; D ambiguous. The CDR3 sequence is 13 residues long. Germline loops: CDR1 SQVTM, CDR2 ANQGSEA. The germline V and J ends were trimmed by 6 bases and 9 bases, with 21 bases remaining between them.

The chain couples TRBV2 to TRBJ1-1, with D possibly TRBD1 on 6 matching bases. The CDR3 extends over 15 amino acids. Between the trimmed V and J ends, which lost 4 bases and 3 bases, there was a span of 15 bases. Germline V CDR1 and CDR2: SNHLY, FYNNEI. The CDR3 sequence is CASSVSTQGYTEAFF. As DNA, the CDR3 is TGTGCCAGCAGTGTCAGTACCCAGGGGTACACTGAAGCTTTCTTT.

The rearrangement uses TRBV4-3 and TRBJ2-2; D perhaps matches TRBD2 (5 bases). V lost 4 bases and J 2 bases, leaving 17 bases between the germline ends. This CDR3 contains 17 residues. Looked up from germline, CDR1 is LGHNA and CDR2 is YSLEER. CDR3 DNA sequence: TGCGCCAGCAGCCCTCGCCATTCGTCGGGAAACACCGGGGAGCTGTTTTTT. This encodes CASSPRHSSGNTGELFF.

This clone was counted between two and nine times. V usage is TRBV3-1 (or the pseudogene TRBV3-2) and J usage is TRBJ2-7; D not resolved. The ends were cut back, 4 bases at V and 4 bases at J, with 8 bases in the middle. CDR3 length equals 12 residues. CDR1 and CDR2 from the germline V gene are LGHDT and YNNKEL (reference sequence). The DNA of the CDR3 is TGTGCCAGCAGCCTTAGAAAATACGAGCAGTACTTC. Protein sequence: CASSLRKYEQYF.

This rearrangement joins TRBV7-8 to TRBJ1-1, with 7 bases identical to TRBD1. With V trimmed by 1 base and J by 7 bases, 9 bases remained unmatched. In germline, CDR1 is SGHVS, CDR2 FQNEAQ. This CDR3 is built from 15 residues. This chain's CDR3 is CASSLVPGTEGEAFF. In DNA, the CDR3 is TGTGCCAGCAGCTTAGTTCCCGGGACAGAAGGTGAAGCTTTCTTT.

This chain links TRBV18 with TRBJ2-7; 7 bases align to TRBD1. The trim removed 5 bases at V and 7 bases at J, leaving 11 bases unmatched. CDR1 and CDR2 (germline): KGHSH, LQKENI. CDR3 size: 14 residues. CDR3 nucleotides: TGTGCCAGCTCAGCCAAGTCAGGGGGTTTTGAGCAGTACTTC. Protein: CASSAKSGGFEQYF.